This T cell receptor beta chain was sequenced for a study of T cells in Graves' hyperthyroidism and ophthalmopathy. Study-wide findings and caveats: From stable hyperthyroidism, ophthalmopathy was separated by a 13 V-J model.

This clonotype was counted ten times or more. The antigen is not known. RNA transcripts were the template for amplifying TCR beta CDR3 regions. First-round RT-PCR targeting the TCR CDR3 was performed with the HTBI primer set. Using its own MiXCR run on the multiplex PCR reads, TCRdb lists one record per CDR3 protein. The repertoire holds roughly 840,000 distinct CDR3 sequences, about 38% seen once, with around 10% in the top ten. The PBMCs studied were ones that came from roughly 11 ml fresh peripheral blood. The source material was blood. This TCR was sampled from a man between 18 and 29 years old with Graves' hyperthyroidism.

The CDR3 spells CAIRPTGLAGESYEQYF. The CDR3 DNA reads TGTGCCATCAGACCTACGGGACTAGCGGGAGAATCCTACGAGCAGTACTTC. The V and J genes are TRBV10-3 and TRBJ2-7; TRBD2 matches at 14 bases. From germline, CDR1 is ENHRY and CDR2 SYGVKD. The CDR3 loop spans 17 amino acids. The junction had 8 bases not matched to a gene; V was cut back by 6 bases and J by 1 base.